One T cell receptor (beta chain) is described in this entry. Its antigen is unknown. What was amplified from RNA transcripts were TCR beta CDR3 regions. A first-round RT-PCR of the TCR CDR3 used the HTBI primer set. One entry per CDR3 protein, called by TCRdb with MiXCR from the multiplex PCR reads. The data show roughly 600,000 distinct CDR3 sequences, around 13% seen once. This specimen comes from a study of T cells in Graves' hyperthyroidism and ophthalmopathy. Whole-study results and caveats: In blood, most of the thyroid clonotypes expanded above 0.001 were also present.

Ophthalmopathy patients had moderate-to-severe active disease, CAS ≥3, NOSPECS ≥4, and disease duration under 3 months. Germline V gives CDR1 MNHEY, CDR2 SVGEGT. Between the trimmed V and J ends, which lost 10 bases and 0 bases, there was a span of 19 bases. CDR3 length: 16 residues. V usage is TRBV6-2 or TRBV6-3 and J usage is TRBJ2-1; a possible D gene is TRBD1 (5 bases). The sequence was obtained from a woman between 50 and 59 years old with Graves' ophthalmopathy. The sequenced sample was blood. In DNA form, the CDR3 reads TGTGCCAACACCCCCGCCGACAGACCCTCCTACAATGAGCAGTTCTTC. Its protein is CANTPADRPSYNEQFF.